This T cell receptor (beta chain) was sequenced for a study of T cells expressing NK-cell markers. TCRdb reprocessed the 5' RACE reads, keeping one entry per CDR3 protein, no DNA. The sample has tens of thousands of distinct CDR3 sequences. The sequence came from a woman between 18 and 70 years old in good health. The sequenced sample consisted of blood T cells: a sorted CD56 or NKG2C T cell subset, CD4+ or CD8+ T cells, or bulk PBMC T cells (not recorded which).

Here the CDR3 reads CASSQGGTGPLGSNQPQHF. V gene TRBV4-1 combines with J gene TRBJ1-5; TCRdb gives TRBD1 as the D gene, but with no DNA this cannot be confirmed. The CDR3 sequence is 19 residues long. CDR1 and CDR2 (germline): MGHRA, YSYEKL.